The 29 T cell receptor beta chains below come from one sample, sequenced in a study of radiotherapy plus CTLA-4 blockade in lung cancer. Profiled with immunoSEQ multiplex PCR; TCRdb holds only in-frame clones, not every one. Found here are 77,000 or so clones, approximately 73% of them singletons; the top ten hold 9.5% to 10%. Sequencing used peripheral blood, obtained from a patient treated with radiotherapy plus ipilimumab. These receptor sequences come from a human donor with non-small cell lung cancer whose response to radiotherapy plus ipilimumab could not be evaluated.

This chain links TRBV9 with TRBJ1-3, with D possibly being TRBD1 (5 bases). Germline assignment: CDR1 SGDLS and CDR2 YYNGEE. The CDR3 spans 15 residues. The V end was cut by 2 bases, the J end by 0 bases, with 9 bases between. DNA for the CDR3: TGTGCCAGCAGCGTGGGGACTAGCTCTGGAAACACCATATATTTT. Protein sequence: CASSVGTSSGNTIYF.

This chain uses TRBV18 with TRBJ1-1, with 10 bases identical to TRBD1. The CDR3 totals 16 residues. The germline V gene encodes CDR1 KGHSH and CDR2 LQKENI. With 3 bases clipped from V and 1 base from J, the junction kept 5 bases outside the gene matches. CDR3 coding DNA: TGTGCCAGCTCACCCGGGACAGGGGAATGGAACACTGAAGCTTTCTTT. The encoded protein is CASSPGTGEWNTEAFF.

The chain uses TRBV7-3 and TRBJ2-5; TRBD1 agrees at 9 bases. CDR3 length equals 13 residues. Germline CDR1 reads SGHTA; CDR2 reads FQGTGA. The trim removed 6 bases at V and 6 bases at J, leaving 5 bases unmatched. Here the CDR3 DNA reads TGTGCCAGCAGTCGACAGGGGGAGAAGACCCAGTACTTC. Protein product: CASSRQGEKTQYF.

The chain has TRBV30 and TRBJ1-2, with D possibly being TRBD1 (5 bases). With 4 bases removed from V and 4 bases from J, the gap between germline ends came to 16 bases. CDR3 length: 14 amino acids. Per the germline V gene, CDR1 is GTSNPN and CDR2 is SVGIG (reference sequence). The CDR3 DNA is TGTGCCTGGAAACAGGCCTTTACGGGCTATGGCTACACCTTC. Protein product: CAWKQAFTGYGYTF. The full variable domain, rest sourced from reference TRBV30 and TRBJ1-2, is SQTIHQWPATLVQPVGSPLSLECTVEGTSNPNLYWYRQAAGRGLQLLFYSVGIGQISSEVPQNLSASRPQDRQFILSSKKLLLSDSGFYLCAWKQAFTGYGYTFGSGTRLTVV.

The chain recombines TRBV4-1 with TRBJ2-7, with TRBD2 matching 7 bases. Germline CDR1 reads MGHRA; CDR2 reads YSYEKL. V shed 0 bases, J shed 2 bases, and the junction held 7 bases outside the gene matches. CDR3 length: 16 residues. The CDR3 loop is CASSQDLSGAPYEQYF. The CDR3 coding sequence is TGCGCCAGCAGCCAAGATCTCAGCGGGGCCCCCTACGAGCAGTACTTC.

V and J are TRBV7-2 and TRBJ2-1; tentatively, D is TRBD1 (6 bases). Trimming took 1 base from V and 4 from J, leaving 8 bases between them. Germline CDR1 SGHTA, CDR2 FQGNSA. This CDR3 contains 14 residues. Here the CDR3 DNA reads TGTGCCAGCAGCTTAGGAGGGGGATACAATGAGCAGTTCTTC. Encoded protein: CASSLGGGYNEQFF.

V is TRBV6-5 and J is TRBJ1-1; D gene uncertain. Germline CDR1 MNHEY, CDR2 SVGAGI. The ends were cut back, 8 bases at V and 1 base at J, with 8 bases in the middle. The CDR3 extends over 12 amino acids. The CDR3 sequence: CASGRGNTEAFF. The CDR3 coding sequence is TGTGCCAGCGGTCGGGGGAACACTGAAGCTTTCTTT.

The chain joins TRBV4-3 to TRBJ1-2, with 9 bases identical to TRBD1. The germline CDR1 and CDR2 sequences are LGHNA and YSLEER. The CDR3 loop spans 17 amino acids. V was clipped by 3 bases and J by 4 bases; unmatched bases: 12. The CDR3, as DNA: TGCGCCAGCAGCCACACCCCGACAGGGGGGGTAGGCTATGGCTACACCTTC. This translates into CASSHTPTGGVGYGYTF.

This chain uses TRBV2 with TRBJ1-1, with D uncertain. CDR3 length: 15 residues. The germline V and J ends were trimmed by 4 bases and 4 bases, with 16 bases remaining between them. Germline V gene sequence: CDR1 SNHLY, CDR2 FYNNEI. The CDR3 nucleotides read TGTGCCAGCAGTGCTTCCTTCCCAACGAGCACTGAAGCTTTCTTT. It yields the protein CASSASFPTSTEAFF.

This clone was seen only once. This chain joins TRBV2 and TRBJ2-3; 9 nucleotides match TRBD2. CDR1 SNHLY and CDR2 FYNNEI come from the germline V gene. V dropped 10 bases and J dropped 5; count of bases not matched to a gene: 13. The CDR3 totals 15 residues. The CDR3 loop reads CATRLGGGGRDTQYF. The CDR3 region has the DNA TGTGCCACCCGGTTAGGCGGGGGGGGGCGAGATACGCAGTATTTT.

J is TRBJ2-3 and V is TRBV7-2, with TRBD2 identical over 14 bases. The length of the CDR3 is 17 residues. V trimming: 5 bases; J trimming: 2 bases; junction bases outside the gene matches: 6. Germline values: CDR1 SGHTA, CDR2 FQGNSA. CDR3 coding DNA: TGTGCCAGCAGCGCCCGGACTAGCGGGGGGCCCACAGATACGCAGTATTTT. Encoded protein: CASSARTSGGPTDTQYF. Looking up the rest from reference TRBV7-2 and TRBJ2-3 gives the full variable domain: GAGVSQSPSNKVTEKGKDVELRCDPISGHTALYWYRQSLGQGLEFLIYFQGNSAPDKSGLPSDRFSAERTGGSVSTLTIQRTQQEDSAVYLCASSARTSGGPTDTQYFGPGTRLTVL.

In DNA, the CDR3 is TGTGCCAGCTCACCAGAGGTAGGGGGCGAAAAACTGTTTTTT. Amino acid sequence: CASSPEVGGEKLFF. The chain carries TRBV18 and TRBJ1-4; the match to TRBD1 covers 7 bases. V was clipped by 2 bases and J by 8 bases; unmatched bases: 5. The CDR3 consists of 14 residues. Germline CDR1 is KGHSH and CDR2 is LQKENI.

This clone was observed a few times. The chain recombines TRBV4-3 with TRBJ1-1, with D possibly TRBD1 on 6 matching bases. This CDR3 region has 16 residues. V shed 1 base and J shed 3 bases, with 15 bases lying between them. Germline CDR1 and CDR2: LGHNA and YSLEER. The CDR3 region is CASSQVNEGVHTEAFF. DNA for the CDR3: TGCGCCAGCAGCCAAGTGAACGAGGGGGTTCACACTGAAGCTTTCTTT.

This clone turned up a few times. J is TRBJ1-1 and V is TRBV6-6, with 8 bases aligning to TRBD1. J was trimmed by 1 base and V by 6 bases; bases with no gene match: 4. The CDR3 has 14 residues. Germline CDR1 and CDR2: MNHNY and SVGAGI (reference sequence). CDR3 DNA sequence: TGTGCCAGCAGAACCGGGACAGGGAACACTGAAGCTTTCTTT. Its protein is CASRTGTGNTEAFF.

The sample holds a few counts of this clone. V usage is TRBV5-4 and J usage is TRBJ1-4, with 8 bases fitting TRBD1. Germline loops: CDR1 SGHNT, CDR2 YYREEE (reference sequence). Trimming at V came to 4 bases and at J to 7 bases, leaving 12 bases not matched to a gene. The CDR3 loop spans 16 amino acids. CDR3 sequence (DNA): TGTGCCAGCAGCAGGACAGGGTCGGGGGGCGGTGAAAAACTGTTTTTT. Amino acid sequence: CASSRTGSGGGEKLFF.

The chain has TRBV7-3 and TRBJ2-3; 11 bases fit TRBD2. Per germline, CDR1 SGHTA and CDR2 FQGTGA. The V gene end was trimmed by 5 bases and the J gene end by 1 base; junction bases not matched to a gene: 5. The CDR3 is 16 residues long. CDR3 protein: CASSPQGLAGTDTQYF. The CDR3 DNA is TGTGCCAGCAGCCCCCAGGGACTAGCGGGCACAGATACGCAGTATTTT.

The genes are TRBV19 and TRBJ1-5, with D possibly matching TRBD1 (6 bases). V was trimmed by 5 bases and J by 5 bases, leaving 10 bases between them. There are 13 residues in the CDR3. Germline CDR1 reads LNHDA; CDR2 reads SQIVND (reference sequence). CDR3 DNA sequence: TGTGCCAGTAGTTGGGACAAAGATCAGCCCCAGCATTTT. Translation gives CASSWDKDQPQHF.

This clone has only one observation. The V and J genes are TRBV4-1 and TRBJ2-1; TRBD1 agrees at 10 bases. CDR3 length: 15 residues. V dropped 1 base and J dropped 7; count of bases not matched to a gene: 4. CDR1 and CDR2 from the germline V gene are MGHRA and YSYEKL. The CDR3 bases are TGCGCCAGCAGCCAAGCCGGGACAGGGGAGAATGAGCAGTTCTTC. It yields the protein CASSQAGTGENEQFF.

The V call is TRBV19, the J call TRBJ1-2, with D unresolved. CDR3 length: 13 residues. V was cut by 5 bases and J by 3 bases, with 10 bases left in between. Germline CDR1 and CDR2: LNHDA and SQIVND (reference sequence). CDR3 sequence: CASSPTADYGYTF. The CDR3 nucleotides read TGTGCCAGTAGTCCTACCGCGGACTATGGCTACACCTTC.

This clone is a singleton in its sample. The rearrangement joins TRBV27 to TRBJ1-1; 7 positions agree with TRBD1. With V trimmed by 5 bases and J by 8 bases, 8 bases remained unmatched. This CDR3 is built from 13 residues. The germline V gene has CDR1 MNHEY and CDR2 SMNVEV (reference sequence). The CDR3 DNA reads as TGTGCCAGCAGTCGAGGGCGGACAGGAGAAGCTTTCTTT. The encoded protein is CASSRGRTGEAFF.

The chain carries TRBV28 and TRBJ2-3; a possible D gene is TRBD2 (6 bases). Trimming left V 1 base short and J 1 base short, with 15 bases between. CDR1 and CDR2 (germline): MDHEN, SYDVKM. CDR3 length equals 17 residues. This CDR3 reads CASSLYNGGSRTDTQYF. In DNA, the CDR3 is TGTGCCAGCAGTTTATATAACGGGGGATCGCGCACAGATACGCAGTATTTT.

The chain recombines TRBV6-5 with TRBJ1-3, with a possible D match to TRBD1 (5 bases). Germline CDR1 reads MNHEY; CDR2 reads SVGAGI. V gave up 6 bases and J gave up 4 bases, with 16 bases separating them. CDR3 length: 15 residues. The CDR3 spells CASRSTQGFGNTIYF. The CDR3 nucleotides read TGTGCCAGCAGATCCACTCAGGGATTCGGAAACACCATATATTTT.

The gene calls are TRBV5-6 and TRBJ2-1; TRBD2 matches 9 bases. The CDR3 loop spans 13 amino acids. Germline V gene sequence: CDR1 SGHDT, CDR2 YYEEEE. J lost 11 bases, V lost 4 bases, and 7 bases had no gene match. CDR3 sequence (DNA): TGTGCCAGCAGCCGGACTAGCGCGGAAAAGCAGTTCTTC. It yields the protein CASSRTSAEKQFF.

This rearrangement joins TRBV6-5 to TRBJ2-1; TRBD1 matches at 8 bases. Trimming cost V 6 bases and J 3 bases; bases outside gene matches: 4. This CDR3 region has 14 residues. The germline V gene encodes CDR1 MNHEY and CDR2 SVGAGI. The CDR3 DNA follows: TGTGCCAGCAGCCAACAGGGGGTCTACAATGAGCAGTTCTTC. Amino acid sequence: CASSQQGVYNEQFF.

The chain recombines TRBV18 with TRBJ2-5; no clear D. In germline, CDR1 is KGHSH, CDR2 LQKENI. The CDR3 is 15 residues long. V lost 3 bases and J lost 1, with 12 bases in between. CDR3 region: CASSPNIRLQETQYF. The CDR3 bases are TGTGCCAGCTCACCCAACATACGCCTCCAAGAGACCCAGTACTTC. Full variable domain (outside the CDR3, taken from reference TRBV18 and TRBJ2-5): NAGVMQNPRHLVRRRGQEARLRCSPMKGHSHVYWYRQLPEEGLKFMVYLQKENIIDESGMPKERFSAEFPKEGPSILRIQQVVRGDSAAYFCASSPNIRLQETQYFGPGTRLLVL.

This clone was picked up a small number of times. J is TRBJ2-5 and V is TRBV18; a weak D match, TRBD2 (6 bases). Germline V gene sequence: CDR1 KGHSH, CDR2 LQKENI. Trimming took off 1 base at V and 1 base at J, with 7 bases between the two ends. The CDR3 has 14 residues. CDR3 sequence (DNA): TGTGCCAGCTCACCACGGGGACTCCAAGAGACCCAGTACTTC. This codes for CASSPRGLQETQYF.

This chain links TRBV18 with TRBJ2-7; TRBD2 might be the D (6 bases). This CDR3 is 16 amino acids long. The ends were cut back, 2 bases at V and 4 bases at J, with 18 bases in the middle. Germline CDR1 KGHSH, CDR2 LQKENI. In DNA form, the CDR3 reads TGTGCCAGCTCACCAGGGATTCGCGGGGCAGGGTACGAGCAGTACTTC. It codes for CASSPGIRGAGYEQYF.

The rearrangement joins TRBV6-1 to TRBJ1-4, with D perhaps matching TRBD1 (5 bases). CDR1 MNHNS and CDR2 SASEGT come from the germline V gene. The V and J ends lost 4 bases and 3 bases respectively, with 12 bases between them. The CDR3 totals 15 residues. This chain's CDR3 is CASSVGGGANEKLFF. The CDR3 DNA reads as TGTGCCAGCAGTGTTGGTGGAGGGGCTAATGAAAAACTGTTTTTT.

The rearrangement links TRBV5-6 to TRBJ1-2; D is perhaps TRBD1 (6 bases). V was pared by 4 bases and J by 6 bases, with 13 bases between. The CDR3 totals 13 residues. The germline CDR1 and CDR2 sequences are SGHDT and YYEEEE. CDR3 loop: CASSPQGLDGYTF. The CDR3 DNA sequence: TGTGCCAGCAGCCCCCAGGGGCTGGATGGCTACACCTTC.